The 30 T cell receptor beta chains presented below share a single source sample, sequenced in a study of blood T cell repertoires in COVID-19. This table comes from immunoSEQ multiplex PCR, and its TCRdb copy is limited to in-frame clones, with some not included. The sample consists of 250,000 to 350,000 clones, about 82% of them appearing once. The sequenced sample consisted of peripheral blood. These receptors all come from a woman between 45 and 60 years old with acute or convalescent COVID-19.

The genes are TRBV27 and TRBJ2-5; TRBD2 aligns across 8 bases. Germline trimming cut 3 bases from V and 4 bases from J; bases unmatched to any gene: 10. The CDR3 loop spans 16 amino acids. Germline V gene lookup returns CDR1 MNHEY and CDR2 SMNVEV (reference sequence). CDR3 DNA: TGTGCCAGCAGTTTTGGGGGCGGGAGGCTTCCAGAGACCCAGTACTTC. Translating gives CASSFGGGRLPETQYF.

CDR3 in amino acids: CASSFSGVIYEQYF. The DNA of the CDR3 is TGTGCCAGCAGCTTTTCAGGGGTAATCTACGAGCAGTACTTC. This chain joins TRBV7-9 and TRBJ2-7; D is perhaps TRBD1 (6 bases). The germline V and J ends were trimmed by 3 bases and 3 bases, with 12 bases remaining between them. CDR1 and CDR2 (germline): SEHNR, FQNEAQ (reference sequence). The CDR3 loop spans 14 amino acids.

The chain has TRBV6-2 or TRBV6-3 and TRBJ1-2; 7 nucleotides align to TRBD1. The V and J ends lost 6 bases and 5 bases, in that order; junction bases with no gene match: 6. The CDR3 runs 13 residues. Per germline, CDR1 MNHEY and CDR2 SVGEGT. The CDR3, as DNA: TGTGCCAGCAGCACCGACAGGGCGTATGGCTACACCTTC. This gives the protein CASSTDRAYGYTF.

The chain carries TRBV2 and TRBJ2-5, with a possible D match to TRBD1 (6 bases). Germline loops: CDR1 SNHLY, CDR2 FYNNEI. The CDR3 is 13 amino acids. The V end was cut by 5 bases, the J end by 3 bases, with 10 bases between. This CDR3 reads CASSMRQEETQYF. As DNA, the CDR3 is TGTGCCAGCAGTATGCGACAGGAAGAGACCCAGTACTTC.

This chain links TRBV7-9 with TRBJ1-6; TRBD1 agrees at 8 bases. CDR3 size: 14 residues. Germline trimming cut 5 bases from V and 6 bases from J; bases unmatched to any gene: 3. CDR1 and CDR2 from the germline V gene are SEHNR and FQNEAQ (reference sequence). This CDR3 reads CASSQTGGNSPLHF. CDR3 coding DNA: TGTGCCAGCAGCCAAACAGGGGGTAATTCACCCCTCCACTTT. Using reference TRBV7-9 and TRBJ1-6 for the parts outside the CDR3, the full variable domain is DTGVSQNPRHKITKRGQNVTFRCDPISEHNRLYWYRQTLGQGPEFLTYFQNEAQLEKSRLLSDRFSAERPKGSFSTLEIQRTEQGDSAMYLCASSQTGGNSPLHFGNGTRLTVT.

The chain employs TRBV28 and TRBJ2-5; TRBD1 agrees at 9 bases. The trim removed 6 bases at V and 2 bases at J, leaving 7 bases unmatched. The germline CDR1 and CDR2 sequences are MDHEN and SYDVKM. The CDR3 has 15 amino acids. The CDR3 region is CASSQQGARQETQYF. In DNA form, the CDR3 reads TGTGCCAGCAGCCAACAGGGGGCGAGGCAAGAGACCCAGTACTTC.

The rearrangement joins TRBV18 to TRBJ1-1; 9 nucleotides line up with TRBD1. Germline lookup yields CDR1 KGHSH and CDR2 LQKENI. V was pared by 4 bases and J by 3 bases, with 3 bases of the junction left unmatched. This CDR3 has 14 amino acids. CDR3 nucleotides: TGTGCCAGCTCACAGGACAGGGGAGACACTGAAGCTTTCTTT. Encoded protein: CASSQDRGDTEAFF. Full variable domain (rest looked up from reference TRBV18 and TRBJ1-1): NAGVMQNPRHLVRRRGQEARLRCSPMKGHSHVYWYRQLPEEGLKFMVYLQKENIIDESGMPKERFSAEFPKEGPSILRIQQVVRGDSAAYFCASSQDRGDTEAFFGQGTRLTVV.

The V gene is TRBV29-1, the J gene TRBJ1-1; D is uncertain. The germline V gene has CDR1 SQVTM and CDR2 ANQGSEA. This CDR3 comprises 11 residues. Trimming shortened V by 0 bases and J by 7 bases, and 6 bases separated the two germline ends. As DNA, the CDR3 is TGCAGCGTTGAAGATCTAAATGAAGCTTTCTTT. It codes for CSVEDLNEAFF.

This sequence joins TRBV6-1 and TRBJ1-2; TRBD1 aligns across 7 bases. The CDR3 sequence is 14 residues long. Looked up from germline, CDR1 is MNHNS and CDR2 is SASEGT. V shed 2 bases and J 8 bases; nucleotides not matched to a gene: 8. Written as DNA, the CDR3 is TGTGCCAGCAGTGAATTTGGGACAGCTCTGGGCTACACCTTC. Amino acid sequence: CASSEFGTALGYTF.

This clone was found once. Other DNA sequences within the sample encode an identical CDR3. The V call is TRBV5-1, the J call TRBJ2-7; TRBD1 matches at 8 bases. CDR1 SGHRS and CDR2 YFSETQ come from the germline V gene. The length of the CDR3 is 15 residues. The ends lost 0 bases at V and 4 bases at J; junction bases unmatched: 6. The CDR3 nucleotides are TGCGCCAGCAGCTTGGTGCAGGGGGCTACTTACGAGCAGTACTTC. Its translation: CASSLVQGATYEQYF.

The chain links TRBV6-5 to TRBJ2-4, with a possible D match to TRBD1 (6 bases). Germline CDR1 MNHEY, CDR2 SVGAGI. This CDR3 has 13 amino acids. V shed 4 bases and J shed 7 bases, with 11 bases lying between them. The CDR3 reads CASSSQGLNIQYF. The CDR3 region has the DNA TGTGCCAGCAGTTCGCAGGGGTTGAACATTCAGTACTTC.

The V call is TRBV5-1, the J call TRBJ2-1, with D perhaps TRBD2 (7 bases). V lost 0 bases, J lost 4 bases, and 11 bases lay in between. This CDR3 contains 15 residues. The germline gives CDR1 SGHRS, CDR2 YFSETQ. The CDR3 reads CASSLVGGGYNEQFF. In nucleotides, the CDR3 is TGCGCCAGCAGCTTGGTGGGAGGGGGGTACAATGAGCAGTTCTTC.

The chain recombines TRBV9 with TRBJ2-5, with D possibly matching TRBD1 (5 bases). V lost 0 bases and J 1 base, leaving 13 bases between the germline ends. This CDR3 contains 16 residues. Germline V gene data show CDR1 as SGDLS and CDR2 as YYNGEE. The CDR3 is CASSVEVAGLQETQYF. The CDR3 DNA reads TGTGCCAGCAGCGTAGAGGTCGCAGGGCTCCAAGAGACCCAGTACTTC.

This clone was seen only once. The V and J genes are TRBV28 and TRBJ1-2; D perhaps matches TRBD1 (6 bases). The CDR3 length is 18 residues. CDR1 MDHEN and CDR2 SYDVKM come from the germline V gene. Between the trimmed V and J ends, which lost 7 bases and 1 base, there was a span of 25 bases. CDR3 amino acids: CASIRVTEQGRLNYGYTF. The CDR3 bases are TGTGCCAGCATAAGGGTGACGGAGCAGGGGCGACTTAACTATGGCTACACCTTC.

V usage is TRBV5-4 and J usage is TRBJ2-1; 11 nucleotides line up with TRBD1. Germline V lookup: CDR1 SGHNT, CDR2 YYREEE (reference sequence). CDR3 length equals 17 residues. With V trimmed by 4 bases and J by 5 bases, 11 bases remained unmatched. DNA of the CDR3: TGTGCCAGCAGCCTCAAGACCGGGACAGGGGGGGACAATGAGCAGTTCTTC. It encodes CASSLKTGTGGDNEQFF.

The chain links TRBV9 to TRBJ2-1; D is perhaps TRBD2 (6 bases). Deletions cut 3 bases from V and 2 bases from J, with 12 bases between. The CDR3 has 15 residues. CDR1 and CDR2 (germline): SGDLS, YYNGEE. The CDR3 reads CASSAGGETYNEQFF. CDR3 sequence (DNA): TGTGCCAGCAGCGCAGGAGGGGAGACCTACAATGAGCAGTTCTTC.

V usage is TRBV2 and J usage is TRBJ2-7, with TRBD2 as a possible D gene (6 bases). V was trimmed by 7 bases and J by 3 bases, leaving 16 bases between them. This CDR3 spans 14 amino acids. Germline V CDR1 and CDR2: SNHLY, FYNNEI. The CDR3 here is CASTSLRGDYEQYF. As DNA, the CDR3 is TGTGCCAGCACCTCGTTGCGGGGAGACTACGAGCAGTACTTC.

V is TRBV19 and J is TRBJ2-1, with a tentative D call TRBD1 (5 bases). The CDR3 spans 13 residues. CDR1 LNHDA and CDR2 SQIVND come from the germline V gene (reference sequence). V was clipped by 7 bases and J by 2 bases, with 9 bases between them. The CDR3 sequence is CASKAGTYNEQFF. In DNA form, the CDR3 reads TGTGCCAGTAAAGCAGGGACCTACAATGAGCAGTTCTTC.

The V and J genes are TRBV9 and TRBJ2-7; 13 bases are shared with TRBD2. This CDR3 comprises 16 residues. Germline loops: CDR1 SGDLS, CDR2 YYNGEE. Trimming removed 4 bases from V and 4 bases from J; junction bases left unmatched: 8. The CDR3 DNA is TGTGCCAGCAGCCTCGGACTAGCGGGAGTTGGGTACGAGCAGTACTTC. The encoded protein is CASSLGLAGVGYEQYF.

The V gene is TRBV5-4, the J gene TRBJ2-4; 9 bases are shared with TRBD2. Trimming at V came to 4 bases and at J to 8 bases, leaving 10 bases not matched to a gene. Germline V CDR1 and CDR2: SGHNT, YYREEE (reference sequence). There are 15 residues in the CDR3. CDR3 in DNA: TGTGCCAGCAGCCATAGCGGGAGAGGGACTGACATTCAGTACTTC. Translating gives CASSHSGRGTDIQYF.

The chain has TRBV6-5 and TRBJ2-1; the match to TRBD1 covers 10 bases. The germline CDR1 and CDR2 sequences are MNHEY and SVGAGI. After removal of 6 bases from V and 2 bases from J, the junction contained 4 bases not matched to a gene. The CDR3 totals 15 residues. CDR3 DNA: TGTGCCAGCAGGTCGGGACAGGGGCCCTACAATGAGCAGTTCTTC. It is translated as CASRSGQGPYNEQFF.

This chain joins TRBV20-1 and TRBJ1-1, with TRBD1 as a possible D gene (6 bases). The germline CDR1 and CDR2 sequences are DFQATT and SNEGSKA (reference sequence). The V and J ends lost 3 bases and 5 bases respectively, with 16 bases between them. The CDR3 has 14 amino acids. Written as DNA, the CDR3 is TGCAGTGCTAGTCTTGGGGGCGCGAGGACTGAAGCTTTCTTT. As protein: CSASLGGARTEAFF.

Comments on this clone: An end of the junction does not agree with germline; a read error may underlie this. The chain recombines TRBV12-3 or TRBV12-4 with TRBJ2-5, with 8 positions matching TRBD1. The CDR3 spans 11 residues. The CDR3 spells CASSPGQGPHF. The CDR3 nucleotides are TGTGCCAGCAGTCCCGGACAGGGCCCGCACTTC.

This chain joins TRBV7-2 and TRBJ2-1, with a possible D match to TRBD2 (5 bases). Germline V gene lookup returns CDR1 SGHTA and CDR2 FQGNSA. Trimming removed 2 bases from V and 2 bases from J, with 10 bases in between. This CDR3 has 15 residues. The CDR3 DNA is TGTGCCAGCAGCTTAATCACACTAGCCTACAATGAGCAGTTCTTC. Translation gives CASSLITLAYNEQFF.

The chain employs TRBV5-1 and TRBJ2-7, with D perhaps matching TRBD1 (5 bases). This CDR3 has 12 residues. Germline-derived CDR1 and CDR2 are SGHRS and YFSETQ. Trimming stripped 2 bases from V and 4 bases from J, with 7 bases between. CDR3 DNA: TGCGCCAGCAGCTTTGGGGCGTACGAGCAGTACTTC. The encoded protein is CASSFGAYEQYF.

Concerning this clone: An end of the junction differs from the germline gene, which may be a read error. This CDR3 reads CASNEPSNEKLFF. CDR3 in DNA: TGTGCCAGCAATGAACCGTCCAATGAAAAACTGTTTTTT. The V and J genes are TRBV2 and TRBJ1-4, with D unclear. The CDR3 has 13 amino acids. Germline lookup yields CDR1 SNHLY and CDR2 FYNNEI.

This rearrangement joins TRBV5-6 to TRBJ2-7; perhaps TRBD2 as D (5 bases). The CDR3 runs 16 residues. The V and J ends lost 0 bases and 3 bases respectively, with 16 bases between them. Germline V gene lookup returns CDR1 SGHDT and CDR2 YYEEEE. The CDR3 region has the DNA TGTGCCAGCAGCTTGGTTAAGGAGCGGAACTTCTACGAGCAGTACTTC. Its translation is CASSLVKERNFYEQYF.

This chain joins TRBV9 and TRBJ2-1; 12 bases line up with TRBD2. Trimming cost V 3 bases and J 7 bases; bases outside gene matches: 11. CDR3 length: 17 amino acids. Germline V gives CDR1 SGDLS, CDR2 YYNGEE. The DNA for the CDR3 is TGTGCCAGCAGCGAGCCGACTAGCGGGAGTGTTAATAATGAGCAGTTCTTC. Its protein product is CASSEPTSGSVNNEQFF. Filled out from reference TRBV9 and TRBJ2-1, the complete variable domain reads DSGVTQTPKHLITATGQRVTLRCSPRSGDLSVYWYQQSLDQGLQFLIQYYNGEERAKGNILERFSAQQFPDLHSELNLSSLELGDSALYFCASSEPTSGSVNNEQFFGPGTRLTVL.

CDR3 sequence: CASSLDRGRAGEQYF. As DNA, the CDR3 is TGTGCCAGCAGCTTAGATCGCGGGAGGGCCGGCGAGCAGTACTTC. The rearrangement uses TRBV7-2 and TRBJ2-7; TRBD2 matches at 9 bases. This CDR3 is built from 15 residues. V was pared by 1 base and J by 6 bases, with 7 bases of the junction left unmatched. Germline CDR1 is SGHTA and CDR2 is FQGNSA.

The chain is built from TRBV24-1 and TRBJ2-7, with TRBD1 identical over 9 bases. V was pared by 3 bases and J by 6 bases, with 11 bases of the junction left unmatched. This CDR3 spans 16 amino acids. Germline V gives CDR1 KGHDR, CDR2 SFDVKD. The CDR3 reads CATSDPRQGGRSEQYF. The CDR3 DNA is TGTGCCACCAGTGATCCCAGACAGGGGGGGAGGTCCGAGCAGTACTTC.